Presented here are 8 T cell receptor beta chains from one specimen sequenced in a study of T cell responses to AZD1222 COVID-19 vaccine. Clones were sequenced by immunoSEQ multiplex PCR, and TCRdb holds only the in-frame ones, with some missing. Altogether about 140,000 clones are present, roughly 93% being singletons, with the ten largest covering around 12%. The sample here was peripheral blood, taken after recovery from COVID-19. These receptors all stem from an adult who had recovered from COVID-19.

The J gene is TRBJ1-2, the V gene TRBV18, with TRBD1 matching over 7 bases. The CDR3 runs to 19 residues. Germline V gene data show CDR1 as KGHSH and CDR2 as LQKENI. Losses at the gene ends were 3 bases for V and 3 bases for J; bases not matched to a gene: 19. The CDR3 DNA sequence: TGTGCCAGCTCACCTCAACCGATAACCGGGACAGCGCTTGACTATGGCTACACCTTC. Protein: CASSPQPITGTALDYGYTF.

The chain links TRBV24-1 to TRBJ1-5; D may be TRBD1 (5 bases). The germline CDR1 and CDR2 sequences are KGHDR and SFDVKD. The CDR3 length is 13 residues. Trimming cost V 9 bases and J 4 bases, with 12 bases left between them. CDR3 sequence: CATGGTMNQPQHF. The CDR3 DNA follows: TGTGCCACCGGAGGGACGATGAATCAGCCCCAGCATTTT.

The chain recombines TRBV29-1 with TRBJ1-1, with TRBD1 as a possible D gene (5 bases). V was clipped by 7 bases and J by 1 base, with 10 bases between them. CDR1 and CDR2 from the germline V gene are SQVTM and ANQGSEA. This CDR3 has 12 residues. The chain's CDR3 is CSGGDGNTEAFF. CDR3 DNA: TGCAGCGGGGGGGACGGGAACACTGAAGCTTTCTTT.

The chain joins TRBV9 to TRBJ1-1; weak D call: TRBD1 (5 bases). Trimming took 0 bases from V and 4 from J, leaving 19 bases between them. Germline CDR1 SGDLS, CDR2 YYNGEE. The CDR3 loop spans 17 amino acids. The CDR3 sequence: CASSVGRAGPMATEAFF. In nucleotides, the CDR3 is TGTGCCAGCAGCGTAGGTAGAGCAGGGCCGATGGCCACTGAAGCTTTCTTT.

The chain joins TRBV7-9 to TRBJ1-6, with TRBD1 matching 7 bases. CDR3 length: 15 amino acids. From germline, CDR1 is SEHNR and CDR2 FQNEAQ (reference sequence). With 0 bases clipped from V and 6 bases from J, the junction kept 2 bases outside the gene matches. The CDR3 is CASSLARGTNSPLHF. The DNA for the CDR3 is TGTGCCAGCAGCTTAGCCAGGGGGACTAATTCACCCCTCCACTTT.

The rearrangement joins TRBV27 to TRBJ2-1; no clear D. This CDR3 region has 16 residues. Trimming stripped 3 bases from V and 0 bases from J, with 12 bases between. Germline V gives CDR1 MNHEY, CDR2 SMNVEV (reference sequence). The CDR3 DNA follows: TGTGCCAGCAGTTTCCTGACGGTAGGCTCCTACAATGAGCAGTTCTTC. Its protein is CASSFLTVGSYNEQFF.

The chain is built from TRBV2 and TRBJ2-7; D is unresolved. The germline V and J ends were trimmed by 0 bases and 0 bases, with 6 bases remaining between them. Germline lookup yields CDR1 SNHLY and CDR2 FYNNEI. There are 14 residues in the CDR3. The CDR3, as DNA: TGTGCCAGCAGTGAAGCGATTCTCTCCTACGAGCAGTACTTC. Its translation is CASSEAILSYEQYF. Combining the CDR3 with reference TRBV2 and TRBJ2-7 gives the whole variable domain EPEVTQTPSHQVTQMGQEVILRCVPISNHLYFYWYRQILGQKVEFLVSFYNNEISEKSEIFDDQFSVERPDGSNFTLKIRSTKLEDSAMYFCASSEAILSYEQYFGPGTRLTVT.

V gene TRBV4-1 combines with J gene TRBJ2-7, with 11 bases that match TRBD2. The CDR3 length is 16 residues. With 3 bases clipped from V and 0 bases from J, the junction kept 4 bases outside the gene matches. CDR1 and CDR2 (germline): MGHRA, YSYEKL. The CDR3 sequence is CASSHPSGRSSYEQYF. For the CDR3, the DNA is TGCGCCAGCAGCCACCCTAGCGGGAGGAGCTCCTACGAGCAGTACTTC.